The 13 T cell receptor beta chains presented below share a single source sample, sequenced in a study of T cells after yellow fever vaccination. TCRdb processed the 5' RACE reads anew with MiXCR; each CDR3 protein has one entry. The sample lists 130,000 or so distinct CDR3 sequences; about 15% were seen once. The sample was CD8+ T cells sorted from PBMCs, taken 5 days after the yellow fever booster vaccination. Receptor source: a young man who received the YFV17D yellow fever vaccine.

V and J are TRBV2 and TRBJ1-1; TRBD1 might be the D (5 bases). CDR3 size: 14 residues. V was pared by 3 bases and J by 1 base, with 9 bases between. In germline, CDR1 is SNHLY, CDR2 FYNNEI. The CDR3 bases are TGTGCCAGCAGTGATCAGGGTGCGAACACTGAAGCTTTCTTT. Encoded protein: CASSDQGANTEAFF.

This clonotype showed up just a few times. This chain joins TRBV6-5 and TRBJ2-3; 10 nucleotides line up with TRBD2. The CDR3 extends over 16 amino acids. Germline-derived CDR1 and CDR2 are MNHEY and SVGAGI. Trimming removed 0 bases from V and 2 bases from J; junction bases left unmatched: 2. The CDR3 nucleotides are TGTGCCAGCAGTTACTCGAGCGGGGGGGACACAGATACGCAGTATTTT. Translated, it gives CASSYSSGGDTDTQYF.

The chain joins TRBV19 to TRBJ1-1, with D unclear. The length of the CDR3 is 11 residues. CDR1 LNHDA and CDR2 SQIVND come from the germline V gene (reference sequence). Trimming removed 3 bases at V and 8 bases at J, with 7 bases between. For the CDR3, the DNA is TGTGCCAGTAGTATCAGCTCCGAAGCTTTCTTT. Translated, it gives CASSISSEAFF. Combining the CDR3 with reference TRBV19 and TRBJ1-1 gives the whole variable domain DGGITQSPKYLFRKEGQNVTLSCEQNLNHDAMYWYRQDPGQGLRLIYYSQIVNDFQKGDIAEGYSVSREKKESFPLTVTSAQKNPTAFYLCASSISSEAFFGQGTRLTVV.

This clonotype has a handful of counts. This sequence joins TRBV5-1 and TRBJ2-2; TRBD1 agrees at 9 bases. The CDR3 covers 16 residues. V gave up 4 bases and J gave up 5 bases; unmatched junction bases: 9. Germline V lookup: CDR1 SGHRS, CDR2 YFSETQ. Here the CDR3 DNA reads TGCGCCAGCAGCGGGGTACAGGGGGCGCAAACCGGGGAGCTGTTTTTT. The encoded protein is CASSGVQGAQTGELFF. Based on the CDR3 plus reference TRBV5-1 and TRBJ2-2, the full variable domain is KAGVTQTPRYLIKTRGQQVTLSCSPISGHRSVSWYQQTPGQGLQFLFEYFSETQRNKGNFPGRFSGRQFSNSRSEMNVSTLELGDSALYLCASSGVQGAQTGELFFGEGSRLTVL.

This clonotype was detected many times. V is TRBV29-1 and J is TRBJ2-5; no firm D call. CDR1 and CDR2 (germline): SQVTM, ANQGSEA. V lost 3 bases and J lost 4, with 3 bases in between. This CDR3 has 10 amino acids. CDR3 residues: CSVDGETQYF. CDR3 bases: TGCAGCGTTGATGGAGAGACCCAGTACTTC.

The chain has TRBV10-1 and TRBJ1-6; perhaps TRBD1 as D (6 bases). The CDR3 runs 16 residues. Germline V gives CDR1 WNHNN, CDR2 SYGVQD (reference sequence). The V gene lost 0 bases and the J gene lost 5 bases, with 11 bases spanning the gap. The CDR3 nucleotides read TGCGCCAGCAGTGAGTCGACGGACAGCAATAATTCACCCCTCCACTTT. Amino acid sequence: CASSESTDSNNSPLHF.

There are a few counts of this clonotype. The chain recombines TRBV12-3 or TRBV12-4 with TRBJ2-2; D uncertain. Trimming took 6 bases from V and 1 from J, leaving 9 bases between them. The CDR3 runs 14 residues. CDR3 loop: CASSPTENTGELFF. The CDR3 nucleotides are TGTGCCAGCAGCCCAACAGAGAACACCGGGGAGCTGTTTTTT.

This clonotype showed up just a few times. The J gene is TRBJ2-5, the V gene TRBV12-3 or TRBV12-4; 9 positions match TRBD1. The CDR3 totals 15 residues. Losses at the gene ends were 3 bases for V and 5 bases for J; bases not matched to a gene: 7. The CDR3 DNA follows: TGTGCCAGCAGTTTCGGGACAGGGTTGTTTGAGACCCAGTACTTC. Protein sequence: CASSFGTGLFETQYF.

The gene calls are TRBV2 and TRBJ1-6; D may be TRBD1 (5 bases). CDR1 is SNHLY and CDR2 is FYNNEI in the germline V gene. V dropped 8 bases and J dropped 5 bases, with 19 bases sitting between them. The CDR3 spans 16 residues. Written as DNA, the CDR3 is TGTGCCAGCGGAGGGGCGACGCGGGTCAATAATTCACCCCTCCACTTT. Amino acid sequence: CASGGATRVNNSPLHF.

This clonotype was detected only a few times. This sequence joins TRBV18 and TRBJ2-3; TRBD1 matches at 9 bases. Germline values: CDR1 KGHSH, CDR2 LQKENI. The V and J ends lost 0 bases and 3 bases, in that order; junction bases with no gene match: 4. The CDR3 runs 16 residues. The CDR3 spells CASSPPYDRGTDTQYF. CDR3 coding DNA: TGTGCCAGCTCACCACCGTATGACAGGGGGACAGATACGCAGTATTTT.

The rearrangement links TRBV19 to TRBJ2-5; the match to TRBD2 covers 8 bases. V shed 5 bases and J 5 bases; nucleotides not matched to a gene: 7. Looked up from germline, CDR1 is LNHDA and CDR2 is SQIVND (reference sequence). This CDR3 spans 14 amino acids. In DNA form, the CDR3 reads TGTGCCAGTAGTCCTACTAGCGGTTTGGAGACCCAGTACTTC. Encoded protein: CASSPTSGLETQYF.

This clonotype was picked up a small number of times. The rearrangement joins TRBV24-1 to TRBJ2-2; D gene unclear. Germline V lookup: CDR1 KGHDR, CDR2 SFDVKD. The CDR3 is made up of 15 amino acids. Between the trimmed V and J ends, which lost 3 bases and 1 base, there was a span of 8 bases. The CDR3 DNA reads as TGTGCCACCAGTGATCACCGAATGAACACCGGGGAGCTGTTTTTT. It yields the protein CATSDHRMNTGELFF.

Ten or more counts support this clonotype. The V and J genes are TRBV3-1 and TRBJ2-4, with D perhaps TRBD2 (5 bases). The CDR3 spans 14 residues. Per germline, CDR1 LGHDT and CDR2 YNNKEL (reference sequence). The V and J ends lost 0 bases and 15 bases respectively, with 18 bases between them. The CDR3 DNA sequence: TGTGCCAGCAGCCAAGATTTGGGCCCGGGATGGATGTACTTC. This sequence encodes CASSQDLGPGWMYF.